These 15 T cell receptor beta chains came from one sample sequenced in a study of graft-versus-host responses after intestinal transplantation. What these receptors recognize is not known. Profiled with immunoSEQ multiplex PCR; TCRdb holds only in-frame clones, not every one. The sample contains more than 75,000 clones, roughly 90% of which appear only once. Sequenced material: unstimulated CD4+ T cells sorted from spleen or lymph node cells, taken before transplant. The receptor set was obtained from a human donor who was the organ donor for an intestinal transplant.

The chain has TRBV28 and TRBJ1-5; TRBD1 is a possible D gene (6 bases). CDR1 is MDHEN, CDR2 SYDVKM, per germline. The V end lost 5 bases, the J end lost 2 bases, and 16 bases lay between the germline ends. This CDR3 contains 16 residues. CDR3 sequence: CASSLAGTPGNQPQHF. CDR3 in DNA: TGTGCCAGCAGTCTCGCCGGGACACCAGGCAATCAGCCCCAGCATTTT.

The V gene is TRBV7-8, the J gene TRBJ2-2; the match to TRBD1 covers 7 bases. V lost 3 bases and J lost 2; bases outside the gene matches: 6. Germline V CDR1 and CDR2: SGHVS, FQNEAQ. This CDR3 is built from 16 residues. CDR3 residues: CASSFTGARNTGELFF. The CDR3 DNA sequence: TGTGCCAGCAGCTTCACAGGGGCCCGAAACACCGGGGAGCTGTTTTTT. Supplemented by reference TRBV7-8 and TRBJ2-2, the full variable domain reads GAGVSQSPRYKVAKRGQDVALRCDPISGHVSLFWYQQALGQGPEFLTYFQNEAQLDKSGLPSDRFFAERPEGSVSTLKIQRTQQEDSAVYLCASSFTGARNTGELFFGEGSRLTVL.

The genes are TRBV5-1 and TRBJ1-6, with 8 bases fitting TRBD1. Losses at the gene ends were 4 bases for V and 8 bases for J; bases not matched to a gene: 8. CDR3 size: 15 residues. Germline loops: CDR1 SGHRS, CDR2 YFSETQ. CDR3 protein: CASSISTGAYSPLHF. In DNA form, the CDR3 reads TGCGCCAGCAGCATCTCGACAGGGGCTTATTCACCCCTCCACTTT.

V is TRBV6-5 and J is TRBJ2-7; TRBD1 aligns across 9 bases. Unmatched junction bases numbered 4, after V lost 8 bases and J lost 5 bases. Germline loops: CDR1 MNHEY, CDR2 SVGAGI. The CDR3 spans 12 residues. CDR3 bases: TGTGCCAGCGAGGGACAGGGTAACGAGCAGTACTTC. Amino acid sequence: CASEGQGNEQYF.

The chain carries TRBV7-6 and TRBJ1-4; D is undetermined. Trimming stripped 1 base from V and 0 bases from J, with 15 bases between. The germline V gene has CDR1 SGHVS and CDR2 FNYEAQ. CDR3 length: 18 amino acids. CDR3 sequence (DNA): TGTGCCAGCAGCTTAGGGTACAGCCCAGTTTCAACTAATGAAAAACTGTTTTTT. It translates to CASSLGYSPVSTNEKLFF.

This clone was recorded a few times. This chain joins TRBV30 and TRBJ1-5, with D tentatively TRBD1 (5 bases). The CDR3 has 13 residues. Trimming took off 3 bases at V and 9 bases at J, with 15 bases between the two ends. The V gene's germline CDR1 is GTSNPN and CDR2 SVGIG (reference sequence). The CDR3 nucleotides are TGTGCCTGGAGGTCAGGACCCGGGGGGCCCCAGCATTTT. Its protein is CAWRSGPGGPQHF.

This chain links TRBV6-7 with TRBJ1-4; TRBD1 agrees at 10 bases. TRBV6-7 is labeled an ORF, and its function is uncertain. The CDR3 has 17 residues. Trimming cost V 9 bases and J 8 bases; bases outside gene matches: 18. CDR3 sequence (DNA): TGTGCCAGGGACCGGGGGACAGGGGAAGGGGAGGACGAAAAACTGTTTTTT. Translation gives CARDRGTGEGEDEKLFF.

The chain is built from TRBV5-1 and TRBJ2-1; maybe TRBD2 (6 bases). The V end lost 4 bases, the J end lost 5 bases, and 19 bases lay between the germline ends. Germline V gives CDR1 SGHRS, CDR2 YFSETQ. The CDR3 spans 16 residues. CDR3 bases: TGCGCCAGCAGCCCTGCCCGGGGGAGATCACACAATGAGCAGTTCTTC. This sequence encodes CASSPARGRSHNEQFF.

The chain is built from TRBV2 and TRBJ1-1; the D gene is possibly TRBD1 (6 bases). Germline assignment: CDR1 SNHLY and CDR2 FYNNEI. The CDR3 is 15 residues long. The ends were cut back, 4 bases at V and 2 bases at J, with 14 bases in the middle. Here the CDR3 DNA reads TGTGCCAGCAGTGTGCAGGGGACAACTAACACTGAAGCTTTCTTT. This codes for CASSVQGTTNTEAFF.

This clone was seen a handful of times. The V and J genes are TRBV5-4 and TRBJ1-3; D gene unclear. Germline loops: CDR1 SGHNT, CDR2 YYREEE (reference sequence). The CDR3 is made up of 15 amino acids. V lost 0 bases to trimming and J lost 0 bases, with 7 bases between them. CDR3 residues: CASSLEHSSGNTIYF. CDR3 DNA: TGTGCCAGCAGCTTGGAGCACAGCTCTGGAAACACCATATATTTT.

The chain combines TRBV19 with TRBJ2-4; no firm D call. The V end was cut by 4 bases, the J end by 0 bases, with 10 bases between. Germline V CDR1 and CDR2: LNHDA, SQIVND (reference sequence). This CDR3 is 15 amino acids long. The chain's CDR3 is CASSTQYGAKNIQYF. CDR3 coding DNA: TGTGCCAGTAGTACACAGTACGGAGCCAAAAACATTCAGTACTTC.

For this clone: Different DNA sequences within this sample yield the same CDR3. The gene calls are TRBV6-1 and TRBJ2-2; a possible D gene is TRBD2 (6 bases). Trimming removed 4 bases at V and 1 base at J, with 7 bases between. Germline V lookup: CDR1 MNHNS, CDR2 SASEGT. The CDR3 loop spans 14 amino acids. CDR3 bases: TGTGCCAGCAGTGTGCGGGAGAACACCGGGGAGCTGTTTTTT. This codes for CASSVRENTGELFF.

The V and J genes are TRBV6-6 and TRBJ1-2, with D hard to call. The CDR3 is made up of 11 amino acids. The V end lost 6 bases, the J end lost 5 bases, and 7 bases lay between the germline ends. Per germline, CDR1 MNHNY and CDR2 SVGAGI (reference sequence). CDR3 DNA: TGTGCCAGCAGGCAGGTTTATGGCTACACCTTC. As protein: CASRQVYGYTF.

V usage is TRBV2 and J usage is TRBJ1-5; 7 bases match TRBD1. Per the germline V gene, CDR1 is SNHLY and CDR2 is FYNNEI. There are 14 residues in the CDR3. With 4 bases clipped from V and 3 bases from J, the junction kept 3 bases outside the gene matches. In nucleotides, the CDR3 is TGTGCCAGCAGTGGACAGGGCTACAATCAGCCCCAGCATTTT. Amino acids: CASSGQGYNQPQHF.

The chain uses TRBV27 and TRBJ2-3; D is perhaps TRBD1 (6 bases). In germline, CDR1 is MNHEY, CDR2 SMNVEV (reference sequence). V was shortened by 6 bases and J by 6 bases, with 16 bases between the two germline ends. The CDR3 extends over 14 amino acids. CDR3 residues: CASRGAYLRDTQYF. The CDR3 nucleotides are TGTGCCAGCAGGGGGGCTTACCTTCGGGATACGCAGTATTTT.